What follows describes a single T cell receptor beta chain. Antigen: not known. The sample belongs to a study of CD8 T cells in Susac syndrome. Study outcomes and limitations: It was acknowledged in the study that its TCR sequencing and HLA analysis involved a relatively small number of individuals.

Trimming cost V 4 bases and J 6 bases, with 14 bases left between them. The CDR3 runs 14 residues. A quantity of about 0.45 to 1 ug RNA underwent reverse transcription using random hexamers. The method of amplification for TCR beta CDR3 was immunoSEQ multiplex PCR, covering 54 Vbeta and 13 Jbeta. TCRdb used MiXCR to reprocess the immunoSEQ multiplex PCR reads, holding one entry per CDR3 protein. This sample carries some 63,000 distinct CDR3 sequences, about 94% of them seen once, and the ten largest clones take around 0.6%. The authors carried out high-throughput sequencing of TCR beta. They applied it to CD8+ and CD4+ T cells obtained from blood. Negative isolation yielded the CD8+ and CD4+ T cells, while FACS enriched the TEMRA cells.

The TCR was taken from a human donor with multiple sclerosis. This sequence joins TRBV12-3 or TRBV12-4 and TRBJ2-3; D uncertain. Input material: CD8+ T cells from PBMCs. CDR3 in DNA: TGTGCCAGCAGTTGGGCCCACTCCAGGGATACGCAGTATTTT. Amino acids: CASSWAHSRDTQYF.